This TCR beta chain was recovered during a study of blood T cell repertoires in COVID-19 (dated by TCRdb to 2019 to 2021). Study-level background: Samples covering the acute and convalescent phases of COVID-19 were provided by collaborators in the United States, Italy and Spain. The prospective study material was composed of cDNA or gDNA derived from T cells, B-cell-depleted T cells, or PBMCs. The samples were drawn from the first 160 participants of the ongoing ImmuneRACE study and from some 1,300 subjects provided by 6 global collaborators. Where available, HLA class I and class II types were obtained from metadata supplied by the sample provider rather than from assay-based typing. Subjects who had been exposed to COVID-19, were actively infected with it, or had recovered from it provided the deeply sampled blood TCRbeta repertoires that made up the dataset. A de-identified subject ID, COVID-19 status, age in years and sex were almost always included in the sample metadata. The repertoires were released in a freely available public database meant as a resource for research on the immune response to SARS-CoV-2.

Results and caveats for the whole study, not just this receptor: Clinical and demographic metadata were provided uncurated, with the amount varying by source and participant.

The CDR1 and CDR2 encoded by the germline V gene are MNHEY and SVGAGI. V lost 5 bases and J lost 2 bases, and the count of bases not matched to a germline gene is 6. From the cysteine through the phenylalanine, the CDR3 covers 15 amino acids. The read is trimmed to its CDR3 DNA, 45 bases read in frame from base 1. Whole blood was collected in K2EDTA tubes by collaborating institutions according to the institutions' own protocols. For TCRbeta analysis, collaborator samples were shipped as frozen whole blood, as isolated PBMCs, or as DNA extracted from either sample type. The immunoSEQ Assay, a bias-controlled multiplex PCR, was used to amplify TCRbeta CDR3 regions from genomic DNA. On the study's bioinformatics: The number of nucleated cells in each sample was estimated from the amplification of reference gene primers within the assay. Sequence reads were collapsed and filtered to measure the absolute abundance of every unique TCRbeta CDR3 rearrangement. Productive Simpson clonality was computed per sample as the square root of Simpson's diversity index over productive rearrangements. Sourced from immuneACCESS, this table was stored by TCRdb with only in-frame sequences that have V and J called. A share of the clones is absent; for the studies checked, an unresolved V gene accounts for under half, and the remainder has no known explanation. From that table come the V and J calls and clone size; the DNA was used to work out D and trimming. This sample gives about 100,000 clones in total; roughly nine tenths of them show up just once. The top ten clones comprise around 32% of the sample.

About this clone itself: The specificity of this receptor is unknown. Per-base qualities were not stored, and no clone one base away is much larger.

The specimen sequenced was peripheral blood. This sequence originates from a woman of 80 years or more with acute or convalescent COVID-19. In this chain, TRBV6-5 is recombined with TRBJ2-7; the junction holds 10 bases that match TRBD2. The nucleotides are TGTGCCAGCAGTCGGAGCGGGGGGGATACCTACGAGCAGTACTTC. Translation gives CASSRSGGDTYEQYF.